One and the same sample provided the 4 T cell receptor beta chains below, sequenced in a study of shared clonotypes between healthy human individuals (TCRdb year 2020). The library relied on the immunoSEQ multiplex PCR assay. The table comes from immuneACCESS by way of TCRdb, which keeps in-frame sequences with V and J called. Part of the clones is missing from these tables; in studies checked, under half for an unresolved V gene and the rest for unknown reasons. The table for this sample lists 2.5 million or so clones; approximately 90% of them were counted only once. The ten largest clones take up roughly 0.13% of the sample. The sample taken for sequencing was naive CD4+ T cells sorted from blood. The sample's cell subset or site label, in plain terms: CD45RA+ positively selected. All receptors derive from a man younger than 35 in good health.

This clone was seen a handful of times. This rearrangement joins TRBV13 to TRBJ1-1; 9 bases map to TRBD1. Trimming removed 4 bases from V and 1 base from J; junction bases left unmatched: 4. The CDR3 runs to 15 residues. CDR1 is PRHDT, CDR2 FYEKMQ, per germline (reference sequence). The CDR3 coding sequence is TGTGCCAGCAGCTCCTGGGGACAGGGGAACACTGAAGCTTTCTTT. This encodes CASSSWGQGNTEAFF.

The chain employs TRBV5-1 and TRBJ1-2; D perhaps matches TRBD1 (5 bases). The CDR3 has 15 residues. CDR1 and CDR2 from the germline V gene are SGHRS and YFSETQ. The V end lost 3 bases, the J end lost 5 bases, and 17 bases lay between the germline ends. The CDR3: CASSWTGTDLYGYTF. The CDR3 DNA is TGCGCCAGCAGCTGGACCGGGACTGACCTTTATGGCTACACCTTC.

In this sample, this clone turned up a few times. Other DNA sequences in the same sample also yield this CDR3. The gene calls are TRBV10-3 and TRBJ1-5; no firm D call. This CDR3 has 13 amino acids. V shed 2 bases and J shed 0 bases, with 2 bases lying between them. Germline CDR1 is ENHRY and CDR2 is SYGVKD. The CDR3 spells CAISEGSNQPQHF. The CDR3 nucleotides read TGTGCCATCAGTGAGGGTAGCAATCAGCCCCAGCATTTT.

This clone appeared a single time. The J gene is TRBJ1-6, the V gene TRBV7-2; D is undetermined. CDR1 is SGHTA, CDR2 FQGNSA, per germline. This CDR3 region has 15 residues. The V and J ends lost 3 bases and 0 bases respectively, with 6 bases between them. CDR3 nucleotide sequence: TGTGCCAGCAGCTTCGGGAGCTCCTATAATTCACCCCTCCACTTT. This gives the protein CASSFGSSYNSPLHF.